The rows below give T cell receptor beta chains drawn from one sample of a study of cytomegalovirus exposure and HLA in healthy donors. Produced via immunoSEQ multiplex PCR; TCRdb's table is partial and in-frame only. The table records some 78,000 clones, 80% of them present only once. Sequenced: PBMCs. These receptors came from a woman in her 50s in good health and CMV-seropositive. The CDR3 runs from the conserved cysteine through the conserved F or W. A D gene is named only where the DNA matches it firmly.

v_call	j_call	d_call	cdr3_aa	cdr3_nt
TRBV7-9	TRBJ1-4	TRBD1	CASSQDRGGEKLFF	TGTGCCAGCAGCCAGGACAGGGGTGGCGAAAAACTGTTTTTT
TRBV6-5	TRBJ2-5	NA	CASSRPGLPRQTQYF	TGTGCCAGCAGTAGACCGGGACTTCCTCGGCAGACCCAGTACTTC
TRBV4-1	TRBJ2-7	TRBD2	CASSPRSGASEQYF	TGCGCCAGCAGCCCCCGCAGCGGGGCCTCTGAGCAGTACTTC
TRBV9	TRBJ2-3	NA	CASSVIGGKLTDTQYF	TGTGCCAGCAGCGTAATCGGCGGAAAGCTCACAGATACGCAGTATTTT
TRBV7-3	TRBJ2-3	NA	CASSLTGPADTQYF	TGTGCCAGCAGCTTAACGGGCCCGGCAGATACGCAGTATTTT
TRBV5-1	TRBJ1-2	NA	CASSSSGGGRYGYTF	TGCGCCAGCAGCTCTTCTGGGGGGGGTCGGTATGGCTACACCTTC
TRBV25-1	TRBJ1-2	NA	CASSPVGGLSSYGYTF	TGTGCCAGCAGCCCAGTGGGGGGACTGAGCTCCTATGGCTACACCTTC
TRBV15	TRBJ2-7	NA	CATSPRTELPHEQYF	TGTGCCACCAGCCCGCGGACAGAGCTCCCCCACGAGCAGTACTTC
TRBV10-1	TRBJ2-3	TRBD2	CASTHRLAWCTDTQYF	TGCGCCAGCACCCATCGACTAGCGTGGTGCACAGATACGCAGTATTTT
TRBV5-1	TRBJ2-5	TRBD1	CASSLAGDRRFKETQYF	TGCGCCAGCAGCTTGGCAGGGGACAGGCGCTTTAAAGAGACCCAGTACTTC
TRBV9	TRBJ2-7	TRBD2	CASSVRTSEDEQYF	TGTGCCAGCAGCGTAAGGACTAGCGAAGACGAGCAGTACTTC
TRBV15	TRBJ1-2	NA	CATRDGSNYGYTF	TGTGCCACCAGAGACGGGTCGAACTATGGCTACACCTTC
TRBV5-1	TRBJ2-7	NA	CASSLRGITYEQYF	TGCGCCAGCAGCTTAAGGGGAATAACCTACGAGCAGTACTTC
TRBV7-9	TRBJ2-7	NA	CSSSLSEGEQYF	TGTTCCAGCAGCTTAAGCGAAGGCGAGCAGTACTTC
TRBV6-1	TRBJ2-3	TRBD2	CASTPLAGGPDTQYF	TGTGCCAGCACCCCTCTAGCGGGAGGGCCAGATACGCAGTATTTT
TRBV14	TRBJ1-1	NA	CASSLWEGWYTEAFF	TGTGCCAGCAGCCTATGGGAGGGCTGGTACACTGAAGCTTTCTTT
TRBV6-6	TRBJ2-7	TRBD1	CASSYFGQGRYEQYF	TGTGCCAGCAGTTACTTTGGACAGGGTCGGTACGAGCAGTACTTC
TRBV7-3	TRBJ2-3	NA	CASSLSPPDTQYF	TGTGCCAGCAGCCTCTCCCCCCCGGATACGCAGTATTTT
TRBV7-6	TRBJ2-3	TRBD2	CASSLVVTGGPDTQYF	TGTGCCAGCAGCTTAGTTGTAACGGGAGGGCCGGATACGCAGTATTTT
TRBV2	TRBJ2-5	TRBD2	CASYQGGETQYF	TGTGCCAGCTACCAGGGAGGGGAGACCCAGTACTTC